The entry that follows covers one TCR beta chain sequence. The data stem from a study of Ad26.COV2.S vaccination and SARS-CoV-2 variants. Produced via immunoSEQ multiplex PCR; TCRdb's table is partial and in-frame only. This table holds hundreds of thousands of clones, about 90% found once. Germline assignment: CDR1 SEHNR and CDR2 FQNEAQ (reference sequence). This CDR3 spans 16 amino acids. V lost 4 bases and J lost 3; bases outside the gene matches: 11. The treatment denotes: some 19 received Ad26.COV2.S at low or high dose, single or two shots; about 5 received placebo; per-sample allocation not given. After the first vaccine or placebo injection, samples were drawn on day 63.

Sequences were derived from peripheral blood, sampled in a trial of Ad26.COV2.S vaccine versus placebo. This sequence was found in a person aged 18-60 years who received the Ad26.COV2.S COVID-19 vaccine or a placebo. This sequence joins TRBV7-9 and TRBJ2-7, with 8 positions matching TRBD2. The CDR3: CASSSTTGTSIYEQYF. The CDR3 DNA reads TGTGCCAGCAGCTCTACCACCGGGACTAGTATCTACGAGCAGTACTTC.